This T cell receptor (beta chain) stems from a study of blood T cell repertoires in COVID-19. Germline values: CDR1 LNHDA, CDR2 SQIVND (reference sequence). The CDR3 has 17 amino acids. V trimming: 5 bases; J trimming: 6 bases; junction bases outside the gene matches: 8. Profiled with immunoSEQ multiplex PCR; TCRdb holds only in-frame clones, not every one. This table has 410,000 or so clones, around 91% appearing once. The sequence derives from a woman aged 40 to 50 with COVID-19, enrolled during active disease. The J gene is TRBJ2-1, the V gene TRBV19; 15 bases align to TRBD2. The sequenced sample consisted of peripheral blood. CDR3 amino acids: CASSSRTSGRAFNEQFF. The CDR3 DNA follows: TGTGCCAGTAGTTCGCGGACTAGCGGGAGGGCTTTCAATGAGCAGTTCTTC.